The source of this T cell receptor beta chain is a study of cytomegalovirus exposure and HLA in healthy donors. Findings and limits, study-wide: Researchers reportedly found TCR beta sequences accurately predicted most subjects' HLA-A and HLA-B alleles.

Of note for this clone: What it binds is unknown.

V was cut by 0 bases and J by 6 bases, with 7 bases left in between. Germline assignment: CDR1 SGHAT and CDR2 FQNNGV. This CDR3 contains 13 residues. The PCR contained 60 Vbeta and 13 Jbeta primers. Assay: immunoSEQ multiplex PCR; the TCRdb copy retains only in-frame clones and omits some. The top ten hold more than 9% of the sample, which has some 100,000 clones, 60% to 85% seen once. The specimen sequenced was PBMCs. The chain uses TRBV11-2 and TRBJ2-3; D perhaps matches TRBD2 (6 bases). This receptor was taken from a man aged 50 to 59 in good health and CMV-seronegative. The CDR3 nucleotides are TGTGCCAGCAGCTTAGATGGAGGGGATACGCAGTATTTT. Amino acid sequence: CASSLDGGDTQYF.